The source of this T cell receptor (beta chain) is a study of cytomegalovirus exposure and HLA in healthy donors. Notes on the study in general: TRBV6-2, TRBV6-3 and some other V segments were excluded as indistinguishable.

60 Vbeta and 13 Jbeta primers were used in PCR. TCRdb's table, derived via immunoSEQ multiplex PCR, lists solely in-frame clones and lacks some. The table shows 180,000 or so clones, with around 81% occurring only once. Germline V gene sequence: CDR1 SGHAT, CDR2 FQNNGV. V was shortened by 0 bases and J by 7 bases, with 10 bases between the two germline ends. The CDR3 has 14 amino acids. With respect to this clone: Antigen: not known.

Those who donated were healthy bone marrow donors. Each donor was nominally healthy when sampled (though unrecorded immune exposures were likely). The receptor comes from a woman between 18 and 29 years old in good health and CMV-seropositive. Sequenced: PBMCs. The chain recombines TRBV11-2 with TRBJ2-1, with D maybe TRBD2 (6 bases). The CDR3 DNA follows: TGTGCCAGCAGCTTAGATGGGGGGATGAATGAGCAGTTCTTC. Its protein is CASSLDGGMNEQFF.